These 30 T cell receptor beta chains share one sample of origin, sequenced in a study of blood T cells in healthy people across ages. For the second PCR, which ran for about 7 to 12 cycles, a sample-barcoded 5' primer and a J-beta primer mix were used. TCRdb fed the 5' RACE reads into MiXCR, producing one record per CDR3 protein. This table has approximately 1.5 million distinct CDR3 sequences, roughly 32% appearing once. Specimen: blood. Receptors were obtained from a woman in her 30s in good health.

This clonotype came up a few times. V is TRBV27 and J is TRBJ1-2, with D possibly matching TRBD1 (5 bases). The CDR3 has 15 amino acids. Trimming took off 5 bases at V and 4 bases at J, with 17 bases between the two ends. CDR1 is MNHEY, CDR2 SMNVEV, per germline (reference sequence). In DNA, the CDR3 is TGTGCCAGCAGTACCCTCCGGGGGACGTCCTATGGCTACACCTTC. Translating it yields CASSTLRGTSYGYTF.

This rearrangement joins TRBV10-3 to TRBJ1-1; no firm D call. Trimming took off 11 bases at V and 6 bases at J, with 19 bases between the two ends. The CDR3 sequence is 13 residues long. Germline values: CDR1 ENHRY, CDR2 SYGVKD. In DNA, the CDR3 is TGTGCCGCCTCTGGGAGGCCCGAGGCTGAAGCTTTCTTT. It is translated as CAASGRPEAEAFF.

The V and J genes are TRBV10-3 and TRBJ2-7; 10 positions match TRBD1. The CDR3 sequence is 12 residues long. The V gene's germline CDR1 is ENHRY and CDR2 SYGVKD. The DNA for the CDR3 is TGTGTCACCGGGACAGGGGATTACGAGCAGTACTTC. Its protein product is CVTGTGDYEQYF.

This clonotype was seen many times. The genes are TRBV10-3 and TRBJ2-5, with unresolved D. Trimming left V 3 bases short and J 1 base short, with 9 bases between. The germline V gene has CDR1 ENHRY and CDR2 SYGVKD. The CDR3 loop spans 14 amino acids. DNA of the CDR3: TGTGCCATCAGTGAACGAGGTAGCCAAGAGACCCAGTACTTC. This gives the protein CAISERGSQETQYF.

The J gene is TRBJ2-7, the V gene TRBV27; no definite D call. Germline assignment: CDR1 MNHEY and CDR2 SMNVEV (reference sequence). This CDR3 spans 14 amino acids. The V end lost 5 bases, the J end lost 7 bases, and 18 bases lay between the germline ends. CDR3 nucleotides: TGTGCCAGCAGTCCGACGGGCGGTCTGCGAGAGCAGTACTTC. It translates to CASSPTGGLREQYF.

This chain joins TRBV20-1 and TRBJ2-3; D not resolved. This CDR3 is built from 16 residues. Deletions cut 0 bases from V and 2 bases from J, with 15 bases between. Per germline, CDR1 DFQATT and CDR2 SNEGSKA (reference sequence). The CDR3 coding sequence is TGCAGTGCTAGAGATAACACAGTCCTCCCCACAGATACGCAGTATTTT. Encoded protein: CSARDNTVLPTDTQYF.

This clonotype has only a few counts. This chain uses TRBV20-1 with TRBJ2-3, with TRBD2 identical over 8 bases. The ends lost 6 bases at V and 6 bases at J; junction bases unmatched: 11. The CDR3 is 14 amino acids. Germline V lookup: CDR1 DFQATT, CDR2 SNEGSKA (reference sequence). CDR3: CSARHRGGRDTQYF. The DNA for the CDR3 is TGCAGTGCACGTCACCGGGGGGGGAGGGATACGCAGTATTTT.

This chain uses TRBV5-1 with TRBJ1-2; 10 positions agree with TRBD1. Germline V gene lookup returns CDR1 SGHRS and CDR2 YFSETQ. Unmatched junction bases numbered 6, after V lost 3 bases and J lost 4 bases. The CDR3 is made up of 15 amino acids. The CDR3 DNA reads TGCGCCAGCAGCTCTCGACAGGGGGCAGGCTATGGCTACACCTTC. It is translated as CASSSRQGAGYGYTF.

This clonotype was found many times. CDR3 bases: TGTGCCAGCAGGAGCACAGATACGCAGTATTTT. It encodes CASRSTDTQYF. The gene calls are TRBV28 and TRBJ2-3; unclear D gene. Germline CDR1 and CDR2: MDHEN and SYDVKM. The V end lost 6 bases, the J end lost 0 bases, and 1 base lay between the germline ends. This CDR3 has 11 residues. The whole variable domain, filled in from reference TRBV28 and TRBJ2-3, reads DVKVTQSSRYLVKRTGEKVFLECVQDMDHENMFWYRQDPGLGLRLIYFSYDVKMKEKGDIPEGYSVSREKKERFSLILESASTNQTSMYLCASRSTDTQYFGPGTRLTVL.

The rearrangement links TRBV6-5 to TRBJ2-1, with a tentative D call TRBD2 (6 bases). Trimming pared 11 bases from V and 10 bases from J, leaving 21 bases between. CDR3 length: 13 residues. CDR1 is MNHEY, CDR2 SVGAGI, per germline. In nucleotides, the CDR3 is TGTGCCGTACGGGACTCCGTTACGTGGGAGCAGTTCTTC. It codes for CAVRDSVTWEQFF.

The chain carries TRBV19 and TRBJ2-3; D may be TRBD2 (7 bases). Looked up from germline, CDR1 is LNHDA and CDR2 is SQIVND (reference sequence). The length of the CDR3 is 14 residues. V was cut by 9 bases and J by 9 bases, with 22 bases left in between. CDR3 coding DNA: TGTGCCAGCGGGGGGCCGACAACGGGGCGAACGCAGTATTTT. Residues: CASGGPTTGRTQYF.

V gene TRBV27 combines with J gene TRBJ2-3; 12 nucleotides match TRBD2. CDR3 length: 15 residues. Germline V gives CDR1 MNHEY, CDR2 SMNVEV (reference sequence). Unmatched junction bases numbered 4, after V lost 7 bases and J lost 2 bases. The CDR3 DNA is TGTGCCAGCACCACTAGCGGGAGGTTCACAGATACGCAGTATTTT. Translating gives CASTTSGRFTDTQYF.

This clonotype was detected a few times. The chain is built from TRBV29-1 and TRBJ1-1; 8 bases match TRBD1. Germline V gene lookup returns CDR1 SQVTM and CDR2 ANQGSEA. This CDR3 is 14 amino acids long. J lost 1 base, V lost 7 bases, and 8 bases had no gene match. CDR3 sequence (DNA): TGCAGCGGTTTTGAAGGGACAGGGAACACTGAAGCTTTCTTT. Translation gives CSGFEGTGNTEAFF. Full variable domain (rest looked up from reference TRBV29-1 and TRBJ1-1): SAVISQKPSRDICQRGTSLTIQCQVDSQVTMMFWYRQQPGQSLTLIATANQGSEATYESGFVIDKFPISRPNLTFSTLTVSNMSPEDSSIYLCSGFEGTGNTEAFFGQGTRLTVV.

This clonotype was recorded once. The chain joins TRBV28 to TRBJ2-5, with a tentative D call TRBD2 (7 bases). V lost 7 bases to trimming and J lost 11 bases, with 23 bases between them. This CDR3 contains 14 residues. Germline V lookup: CDR1 MDHEN, CDR2 SYDVKM. In DNA form, the CDR3 reads TGTGCCAGCACCCATAGGGGGGGGCCGGGAGAGCAGTACTTC. Translation gives CASTHRGGPGEQYF.

The chain recombines TRBV20-1 with TRBJ1-2; TRBD1 aligns across 11 bases. V lost 6 bases to trimming and J lost 7 bases; unmatched junction nucleotides: 7. Germline lookup yields CDR1 DFQATT and CDR2 SNEGSKA (reference sequence). This CDR3 is 13 amino acids long. CDR3 residues: CSAPGQGVFGYTF. In DNA form, the CDR3 reads TGCAGTGCGCCGGGACAGGGGGTGTTTGGCTACACCTTC.

This chain connects TRBV7-3 to TRBJ2-5; weak D call: TRBD2 (5 bases). The CDR3 is 15 amino acids. The germline V gene has CDR1 SGHTA and CDR2 FQGTGA. V lost 0 bases, J lost 2 bases, and 10 bases lay in between. The DNA of the CDR3 is TGTGCCAGCAGCTTAACCCGGCTAGCACAAGAGACCCAGTACTTC. This sequence encodes CASSLTRLAQETQYF.

This clonotype was observed a few times. The chain combines TRBV20-1 with TRBJ1-5; D ambiguous. V dropped 4 bases and J dropped 2 bases, with 6 bases sitting between them. This CDR3 is built from 12 residues. Germline CDR1 DFQATT, CDR2 SNEGSKA (reference sequence). The CDR3 loop is CSAKAGNQPQHF. Written as DNA, the CDR3 is TGCAGTGCTAAGGCGGGCAATCAGCCCCAGCATTTT.

V and J are TRBV5-4 and TRBJ2-5, with 7 bases identical to TRBD1. CDR1 is SGHNT, CDR2 YYREEE, per germline (reference sequence). The CDR3 sequence is 16 residues long. Trimming took 3 bases from V and 2 from J; bases not matched to a gene: 10. The CDR3 nucleotides read TGTGCCAGCAGCTATTGGCGCCGGGACAGACAAGAGACCCAGTACTTC. Translated: CASSYWRRDRQETQYF.

This clonotype was seen just once. The chain joins TRBV27 to TRBJ2-1, with D perhaps TRBD2 (5 bases). CDR1 is MNHEY and CDR2 is SMNVEV in the germline V gene (reference sequence). CDR3 length: 13 residues. Trimming removed 5 bases from V and 13 bases from J, with 18 bases in between. This CDR3 reads CASSLLEGETQFF. In DNA form, the CDR3 reads TGTGCCAGCAGTCTACTAGAGGGCGAGACCCAGTTCTTC.

Comments on this clonotype: At one of its ends the junction is not consistent with the germline gene, which may arise from a read error. The chain employs TRBV20-1 and TRBJ2-5; D uncertain. The germline V gene has CDR1 DFQATT and CDR2 SNEGSKA (reference sequence). There are 12 residues in the CDR3. The CDR3 DNA reads TGCAGGGCTAGAGCAGGTGTGGAGACCCAGTACTTC. It specifies CRARAGVETQYF.

This clonotype was detected a few times. V and J are TRBV5-1 and TRBJ1-4, with 9 bases aligning to TRBD1. The CDR3 is 16 residues long. The ends lost 3 bases at V and 0 bases at J; junction bases unmatched: 3. Germline-derived CDR1 and CDR2 are SGHRS and YFSETQ. The CDR3 loop reads CASSWGTGTTNEKLFF. In nucleotides, the CDR3 is TGCGCCAGCAGCTGGGGGACAGGGACAACTAATGAAAAACTGTTTTTT.

This clonotype showed up just a few times. This rearrangement joins TRBV18 to TRBJ1-2; D is uncertain. The CDR3 extends over 15 amino acids. The ends were cut back, 4 bases at V and 0 bases at J, with 12 bases in the middle. From germline, CDR1 is KGHSH and CDR2 LQKENI. For the CDR3, the DNA is TGTGCCAGCTCACAGGTCTGGGAAGCTAACTATGGCTACACCTTC. It encodes CASSQVWEANYGYTF.

This rearrangement joins TRBV20-1 to TRBJ1-2, with D possibly matching TRBD1 (6 bases). From germline, CDR1 is DFQATT and CDR2 SNEGSKA (reference sequence). Between the trimmed V and J ends, which lost 6 bases and 6 bases, there was a span of 17 bases. The length of the CDR3 is 13 residues. The CDR3 DNA sequence: TGCAGTGCCAACCGGGACATAAGGGATGGCTACACCTTC. This gives the protein CSANRDIRDGYTF.

V usage is TRBV6-6 and J usage is TRBJ2-5, with 7 bases identical to TRBD1. Near its end, the DNA agrees better with TRBJ2-7, so the J call may be wrong. The CDR3 consists of 13 residues. The germline CDR1 and CDR2 sequences are MNHNY and SVGAGI (reference sequence). In DNA, the CDR3 is TGTGCCAGCAGTCCCACAGGGGCAAACGAGCAGTACTTC. Translation gives CASSPTGANEQYF.

The V and J genes are TRBV28 and TRBJ1-2; 7 bases match TRBD1. CDR1 and CDR2 from the germline V gene are MDHEN and SYDVKM. The CDR3 contains 18 residues. The V and J ends lost 8 bases and 0 bases, in that order; junction bases with no gene match: 18. In DNA form, the CDR3 reads TGTGCCAGCCGATCGCAGGGGGACTCCAACCGTTCTAACTATGGCTACACCTTC. It yields the protein CASRSQGDSNRSNYGYTF.

This clonotype was detected only a few times. This chain links TRBV10-3 with TRBJ2-1; a weak D match, TRBD2 (6 bases). The CDR3 contains 14 residues. Germline CDR1 ENHRY, CDR2 SYGVKD. The V gene lost 4 bases and the J gene lost 13 bases, with 20 bases spanning the gap. CDR3 protein: CAISGRDSQETQFF. The CDR3 DNA reads TGTGCCATCAGTGGCCGGGACTCACAAGAGACCCAGTTCTTC.

This clonotype appeared once. Sequence at one end of the junction differs from germline and may be a read error. V and J are TRBV25-1 and TRBJ2-1, with 7 bases that match TRBD2. CDR3 length: 14 amino acids. The germline V gene has CDR1 MGHDK and CDR2 SYGVNS. CDR3 coding DNA: TGTACCAGCAGTGGGGCGGGAGTCTTCAATGAGCAGTTCTTC. This translates into CTSSGAGVFNEQFF.

This clonotype was seen more than once but under ten times. The chain links TRBV6-5 to TRBJ2-1; 8 bases align to TRBD2. This CDR3 comprises 15 residues. V shed 5 bases, J shed 7 bases, and the junction held 10 bases outside the gene matches. Germline V gene sequence: CDR1 MNHEY, CDR2 SVGAGI. CDR3 nucleotide sequence: TGTGCCAGCAGTAGCAGCGGGGGTCCTAGTAATGAGCAGTTCTTC. Translated: CASSSSGGPSNEQFF.

This clonotype was seen a few times. In nucleotides, the CDR3 is TGCGCCAGCAGCCGCACTGGACAGGAGATATATAATTCACCCCTCCACTTT. Translation gives CASSRTGQEIYNSPLHF. The chain uses TRBV4-1 and TRBJ1-6, with 7 bases fitting TRBD1. The CDR3 sequence is 17 residues long. The germline gives CDR1 MGHRA, CDR2 YSYEKL. Trimming cost V 4 bases and J 4 bases; bases outside gene matches: 10.

This chain links TRBV9 with TRBJ2-1; TRBD2 aligns across 9 bases. Germline V gene data show CDR1 as SGDLS and CDR2 as YYNGEE. The V and J ends lost 0 bases and 2 bases, in that order; junction bases with no gene match: 15. CDR3 length: 20 residues. CDR3: CASSVAKRGVRNSPYNEQFF. The CDR3 DNA follows: TGTGCCAGCAGCGTAGCAAAGCGGGGGGTCCGAAACAGCCCCTACAATGAGCAGTTCTTC.